This T cell receptor beta chain stems from a study of shared clonotypes between healthy human individuals (dated by TCRdb to the early 2020s). Background for the entire study: The cohort comprised two women and three men aged 18 to 49 years. For each donor, CD4 naive and CD4 memory were each run on three plates, CD8 naive on two plates, and CD8 memory on one plate. To estimate repertoire size and how much clonotype sharing occurs between individuals, the study deeply sequenced the blood TCR repertoires of a handful of healthy adults. Different laboratories and diverse techniques were used to prepare libraries and sequence TCR repertoires, to increase sequencing depth and limit assay-specific biases. Between about 0.85 and 8.9 billion PBMCs per donor were obtained by leukapheresis.

General findings and caveats noted by the study authors: Pairwise subsampling led to the expectation that sequencing depth would affect the degree of clonotype sharing among donors. Naive subsets generally had larger estimated clonotype richness than memory subsets did. Sampling was restricted to blood, and TCR repertoires in tissues likely differ from the TCR repertoires found in blood. Because the study included only a small number of donors, the genetic and exposure-history diversity represented was limited. Sharing across several donors was observed for about 5% of naive CD4, under 4% of naive CD8, roughly 2.3% of memory CD4, and approximately 0.41% of memory CD8 clonotypes. Rarefaction of sorted-subset datasets indicated incomplete sequencing despite the large sequencing depth. Clonotypes shared by all four sorted-subset donors showed higher generation probabilities than non-shared clonotypes.

This clone was picked up one time. Its specific antigen is unknown. No qualities accompany the bases; no much larger clone lies one base away. The same CDR3 arises from other DNA sequences in this sample as well. Reading from cysteine to phenylalanine, the CDR3 counts 15 amino acids. Just CDR3 DNA is preserved here, 45 bases in frame from base 1. Reading the germline V gene (reference sequence) gives CDR1 LNHDA and CDR2 SQIVND. V trim: 5 bases; J trim: 0 bases; unmatched bases: 2. For the CD8 naive samples, CD45RO-negative cells were positively selected for CCR7, yielding a CD45RA+CCR7+ population from which TemRA cells were excluded. The donors were healthy, HIV-negative adults with no recently reported acute infections or vaccinations. Only Caucasian adults living in Nashville, Tennessee, USA were represented among the donors. Blood was collected by leukapheresis, and PBMCs were isolated by Ficoll-Histopaque density gradient centrifugation and then cryopreserved in liquid nitrogen vapor phase. Analytical flow cytometry was used to check the purity and quantity of every magnetically sorted T cell population. Genomic DNA was isolated from each sorted fraction and quantified by UV absorbance on a Nanodrop 2000c.

Using the deep immunoSEQ assay, TCR CDR3 regions were amplified from genomic DNA by multiplex PCR. Genomic DNA extracted from each cell subset was distributed evenly over all wells of several immunoSEQ 96-well plates, and each plate served as one replicate. Each replicate PCR for sorted subsets received about 210 ng genomic DNA, equal to 28,000 or so T cell genomes. Purified libraries were measured with a Qubit 3.0 fluorometer, size-checked on a Bioanalyzer 2100, and measured again with the KAPA Library Quantification kit. Every immunoSEQ 96-well plate was sequenced on a dedicated single-read 150-cycle Illumina NextSeq 550 flow cell. The study's processing was this. Because the immunoSEQ output held only junctional sequences and lacked quality scores, the filtering could not match the filtering applied to full-length reads. To assign V/J genes and CDR3, sequences were annotated using PyIR, a Python wrapper for IgBLAST v1.9, with IMGT germline references. Any read was removed if the V/J assignment was weak (E-value above 1e-6), the CDR3 was missing, or the read contained stop codons, out-of-frame junctions, or ambiguous translated residues. A V3J clonotype was defined by an identical inferred V gene, J gene, and CDR3 amino acid sequence. The percentage overlap between two repertoires was calculated by dividing the number of shared unique clonotypes by the size of the smaller repertoire. Richness of each repertoire was evaluated using RTK rarefaction, the Chao1 estimator, and Recon v2.1 estimates of unobserved clonotypes. Generation probabilities for all TCRbeta clonotypes obtained by the gDNA method from a few donors were computed using OLGA. Imported from immuneACCESS, the table was reduced by TCRdb to in-frame sequences with V and J called. These copies leave out some clones; in studies compared against another copy, an unresolved V gene accounts for under half, and the cause of the remainder is not known. Clonal size and the V and J genes are those of that table, whereas D and trimming came from the DNA. The sample includes about 2.2 million clones, with 85% to 95% observed a single time. The ten largest clones represent under 2% of the sample.

The receptor's source is a man aged 18 to 30 in good health. Some clones in this sample may be carry-over from other donors' samples. Sequences were obtained from naive CD8+ T cells from PBMCs. This sample's cell subset or site label indicates: CD45RA+CCR7+. The chain is made from TRBV19 and TRBJ2-1; TRBD2 lines up with 9 middle nucleotides. The CDR3 protein sequence reads: CASSPSGNSYNEQFF. The nucleotides are TGTGCCAGTAGTCCTAGCGGGAACTCCTACAATGAGCAGTTCTTC. When the CDR3 is completed using the reference TRBV19 and TRBJ2-1 genes on either side, the full variable domain is DGGITQSPKYLFRKEGQNVTLSCEQNLNHDAMYWYRQDPGQGLRLIYYSQIVNDFQKGDIAEGYSVSREKKESFPLTVTSAQKNPTAFYLCASSPSGNSYNEQFFGPGTRLTVL.